Below, 3 T cell receptor beta chains from the same sample are listed, as sequenced in a study of human T cells and chemical hapten exposure. Described time point: pre-sensitization, week 0. Treatment in this sample: therapeutic diphenylcyclopropenone sensitization with weekly scalp DPC. TCRdb called the RACE reads again in MiXCR, with one record for every CDR3 protein. The sample records about 120,000 distinct CDR3 sequences, roughly 14% being singletons. This specimen consisted of whole blood, obtained in connection with sensitization to the hapten diphenylcyclopropenone (DPC). These receptors were obtained from a woman between 18 and 29 years old with alopecia areata. Some clones in this sample may be carry-over from other donors' samples.

This clonotype was detected many times. The rearrangement joins TRBV9 to TRBJ2-4; D unresolved. This CDR3 has 16 amino acids. CDR1 is SGDLS, CDR2 YYNGEE, per germline. V was pared by 3 bases and J by 0 bases, with 13 bases between. The CDR3, as DNA: TGTGCCAGCAGCGAGCGAGGTTATGAAGCCAAAAACATTCAGTACTTC. Translation: CASSERGYEAKNIQYF.

This clonotype was counted a few times. The J gene is TRBJ1-1, the V gene TRBV5-5, with 10 bases matching TRBD1. J gave up 8 bases and V 3 bases, and 1 base lay outside the gene matches. The germline V gene encodes CDR1 SGHKS and CDR2 YYEKEE (reference sequence). CDR3 length: 12 amino acids. CDR3 sequence reads: CASSWDRGEAFF. CDR3 coding DNA: TGTGCCAGCAGCTGGGACAGGGGCGAAGCTTTCTTT. Looking up the rest from reference TRBV5-5 and TRBJ1-1 gives the full variable domain: DAGVTQSPTHLIKTRGQQVTLRCSPISGHKSVSWYQQVLGQGPQFIFQYYEKEERGRGNFPDRFSARQFPNYSSELNVNALLLGDSALYLCASSWDRGEAFFGQGTRLTVV.

J is TRBJ1-1 and V is TRBV7-8; the D is unclear. Germline V gene sequence: CDR1 SGHVS, CDR2 FQNEAQ. The CDR3 totals 15 residues. Trimming removed 2 bases from V and 4 bases from J, with 14 bases in between. The CDR3 DNA is TGTGCCAGCAGCTTAAGGAATCGTGAGGGCACTGAAGCTTTCTTT. Protein sequence: CASSLRNREGTEAFF.